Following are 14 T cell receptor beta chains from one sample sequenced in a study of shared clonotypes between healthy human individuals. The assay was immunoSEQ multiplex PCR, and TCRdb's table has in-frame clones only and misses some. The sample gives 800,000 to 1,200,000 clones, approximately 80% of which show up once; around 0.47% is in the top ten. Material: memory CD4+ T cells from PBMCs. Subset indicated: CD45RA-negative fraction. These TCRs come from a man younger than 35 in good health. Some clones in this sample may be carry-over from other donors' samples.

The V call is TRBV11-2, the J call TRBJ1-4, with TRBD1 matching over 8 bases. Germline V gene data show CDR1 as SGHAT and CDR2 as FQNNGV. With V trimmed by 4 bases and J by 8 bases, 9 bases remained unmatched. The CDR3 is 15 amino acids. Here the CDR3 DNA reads TGTGCCAGCAGCTCGGACAGGGCCTTCGGGGAAAAACTGTTTTTT. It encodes CASSSDRAFGEKLFF.

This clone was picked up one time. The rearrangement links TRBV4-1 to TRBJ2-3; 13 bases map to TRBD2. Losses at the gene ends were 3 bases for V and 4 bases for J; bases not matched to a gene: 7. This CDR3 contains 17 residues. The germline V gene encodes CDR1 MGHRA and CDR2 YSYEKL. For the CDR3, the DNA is TGCGCCAGCAGCCAGTCTCCGGGACTAGCGGGATCAGATACGCAGTATTTT. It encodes CASSQSPGLAGSDTQYF.

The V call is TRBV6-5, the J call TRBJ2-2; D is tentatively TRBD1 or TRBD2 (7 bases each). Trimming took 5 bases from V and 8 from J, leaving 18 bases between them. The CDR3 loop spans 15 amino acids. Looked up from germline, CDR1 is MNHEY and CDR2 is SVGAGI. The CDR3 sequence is CASSRAGQPTGELFF. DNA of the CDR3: TGTGCCAGCAGTCGAGCGGGACAGCCAACAGGGGAGCTGTTTTTT.

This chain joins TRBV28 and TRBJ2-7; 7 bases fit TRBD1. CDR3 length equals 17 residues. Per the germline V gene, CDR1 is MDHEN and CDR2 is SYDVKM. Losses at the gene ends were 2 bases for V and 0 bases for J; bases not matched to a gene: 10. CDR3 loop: CASSLLTSGTASYEQYF. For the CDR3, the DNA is TGTGCCAGCAGTTTACTTACTTCCGGGACAGCCTCCTACGAGCAGTACTTC.

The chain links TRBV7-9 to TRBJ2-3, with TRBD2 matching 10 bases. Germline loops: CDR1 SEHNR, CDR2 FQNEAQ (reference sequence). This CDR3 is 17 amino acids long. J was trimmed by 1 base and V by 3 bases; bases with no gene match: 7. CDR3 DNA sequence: TGTGCCAGCAGCTTGAGGCCCGGGACTAGCGGCACAGATACGCAGTATTTT. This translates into CASSLRPGTSGTDTQYF.

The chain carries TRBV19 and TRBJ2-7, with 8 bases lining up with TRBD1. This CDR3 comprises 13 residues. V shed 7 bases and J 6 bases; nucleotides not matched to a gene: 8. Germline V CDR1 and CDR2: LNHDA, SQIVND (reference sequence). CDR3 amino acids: CASTRDRGGEQYF. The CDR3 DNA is TGTGCCAGTACCCGAGACAGGGGCGGCGAGCAGTACTTC.

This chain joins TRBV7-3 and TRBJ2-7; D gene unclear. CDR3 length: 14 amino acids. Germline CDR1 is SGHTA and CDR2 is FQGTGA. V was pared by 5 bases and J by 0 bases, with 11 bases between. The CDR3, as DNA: TGTGCCAGCAGCCCACAATGGAACTCCTACGAGCAGTACTTC. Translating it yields CASSPQWNSYEQYF.

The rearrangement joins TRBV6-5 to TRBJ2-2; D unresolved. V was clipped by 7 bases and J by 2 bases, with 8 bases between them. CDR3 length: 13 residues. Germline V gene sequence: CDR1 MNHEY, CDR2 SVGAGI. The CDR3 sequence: CASIEDNTGELFF. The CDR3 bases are TGTGCCAGCATTGAAGATAACACCGGGGAGCTGTTTTTT.

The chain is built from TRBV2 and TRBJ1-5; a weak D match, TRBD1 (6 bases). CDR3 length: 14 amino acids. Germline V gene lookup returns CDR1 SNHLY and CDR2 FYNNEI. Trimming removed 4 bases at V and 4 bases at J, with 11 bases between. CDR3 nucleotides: TGTGCCAGCAGTGGACAGGTCCTGAATCAGCCCCAGCATTTT. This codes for CASSGQVLNQPQHF. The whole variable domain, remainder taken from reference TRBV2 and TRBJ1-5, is EPEVTQTPSHQVTQMGQEVILRCVPISNHLYFYWYRQILGQKVEFLVSFYNNEISEKSEIFDDQFSVERPDGSNFTLKIRSTKLEDSAMYFCASSGQVLNQPQHFGDGTRLSIL.

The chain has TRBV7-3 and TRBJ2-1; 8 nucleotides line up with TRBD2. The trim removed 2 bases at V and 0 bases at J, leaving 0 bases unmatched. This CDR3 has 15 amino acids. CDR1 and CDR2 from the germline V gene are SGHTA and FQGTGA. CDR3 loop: CASSLLAGSYNEQFF. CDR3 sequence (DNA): TGTGCCAGCAGCTTACTAGCGGGCTCCTACAATGAGCAGTTCTTC.

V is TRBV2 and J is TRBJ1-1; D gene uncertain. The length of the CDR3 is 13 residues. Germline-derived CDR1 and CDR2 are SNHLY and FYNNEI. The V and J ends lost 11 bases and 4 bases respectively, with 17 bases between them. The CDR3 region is CAGGRVATTEAFF. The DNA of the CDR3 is TGTGCCGGTGGACGGGTGGCGACCACTGAAGCTTTCTTT.

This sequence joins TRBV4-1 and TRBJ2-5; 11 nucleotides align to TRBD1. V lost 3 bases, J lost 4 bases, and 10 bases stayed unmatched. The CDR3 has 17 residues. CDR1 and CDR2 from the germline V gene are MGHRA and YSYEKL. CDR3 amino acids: CASSHGRDRGFRETQYF. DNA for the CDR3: TGCGCCAGCAGCCATGGCCGGGACAGGGGGTTCAGAGAGACCCAGTACTTC.

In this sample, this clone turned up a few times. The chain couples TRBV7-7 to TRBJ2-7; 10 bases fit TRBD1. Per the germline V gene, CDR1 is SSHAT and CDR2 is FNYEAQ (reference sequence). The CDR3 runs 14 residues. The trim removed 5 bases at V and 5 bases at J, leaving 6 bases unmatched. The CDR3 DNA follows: TGTGCCAGCAGCGCGACAGGGGGCCGAGACGAGCAGTACTTC. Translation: CASSATGGRDEQYF.

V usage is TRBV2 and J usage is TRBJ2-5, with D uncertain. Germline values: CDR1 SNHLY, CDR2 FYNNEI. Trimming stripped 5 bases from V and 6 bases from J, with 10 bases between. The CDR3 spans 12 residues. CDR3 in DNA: TGTGCCAGCAGTAAGGAAAGCAAGACCCAGTACTTC. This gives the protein CASSKESKTQYF. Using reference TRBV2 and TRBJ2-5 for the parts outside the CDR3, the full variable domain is EPEVTQTPSHQVTQMGQEVILRCVPISNHLYFYWYRQILGQKVEFLVSFYNNEISEKSEIFDDQFSVERPDGSNFTLKIRSTKLEDSAMYFCASSKESKTQYFGPGTRLLVL.